Following are 27 T cell receptor beta chains from one sample sequenced in a study of blood T cell repertoires in COVID-19. The assay was immunoSEQ multiplex PCR, and TCRdb's table has in-frame clones only and misses some. The profile shows roughly 300,000 clones, 84% of them singletons. The sequenced material came from peripheral blood. Source of these receptors: a human donor with COVID-19, enrolled during active disease. The donor label of this sample is uncertain.

This clone has a single count. The chain recombines TRBV7-2 with TRBJ2-1; 8 bases match TRBD2. The CDR3 is 15 residues long. Trimming removed 1 base from V and 2 bases from J; junction bases left unmatched: 1. Germline values: CDR1 SGHTA, CDR2 FQGNSA. The CDR3 region has the DNA TGTGCCAGCAGCTTAGAGACTAGCGCCTACAATGAGCAGTTCTTC. Amino acid sequence: CASSLETSAYNEQFF.

The rearrangement uses TRBV9 and TRBJ2-3; the match to TRBD1 covers 8 bases. The CDR3 consists of 15 residues. Trimming cost V 0 bases and J 5 bases; bases outside gene matches: 5. Looked up from germline, CDR1 is SGDLS and CDR2 is YYNGEE. CDR3 coding DNA: TGTGCCAGCAGCGTAGCCGGACAGGGAGGAGATACGCAGTATTTT. It specifies CASSVAGQGGDTQYF. The whole variable domain, filled in from reference TRBV9 and TRBJ2-3, reads DSGVTQTPKHLITATGQRVTLRCSPRSGDLSVYWYQQSLDQGLQFLIQYYNGEERAKGNILERFSAQQFPDLHSELNLSSLELGDSALYFCASSVAGQGGDTQYFGPGTRLTVL.

The chain uses TRBV18 and TRBJ1-3, with TRBD1 matching 10 bases. Trimming took 3 bases from V and 9 from J; bases not matched to a gene: 5. The CDR3 consists of 14 residues. Germline values: CDR1 KGHSH, CDR2 LQKENI. In nucleotides, the CDR3 is TGTGCCAGCTCACCGGGGACAGGGGAAGCCACCATATATTTT. It codes for CASSPGTGEATIYF.

This chain uses TRBV19 with TRBJ2-1; 9 nucleotides line up with TRBD2. Losses at the gene ends were 2 bases for V and 1 base for J; bases not matched to a gene: 6. The CDR3 extends over 17 amino acids. Looked up from germline, CDR1 is LNHDA and CDR2 is SQIVND (reference sequence). The CDR3 nucleotides read TGTGCCAGTAGTATATCAGCGGCGGGGGGGTCCTACAATGAGCAGTTCTTC. Protein product: CASSISAAGGSYNEQFF.

To note about this clone: The same CDR3 can be traced to other DNA sequences in this sample. V usage is TRBV19 and J usage is TRBJ1-5, with TRBD1 matching 9 bases. The CDR3 totals 14 residues. Germline trimming cut 2 bases from V and 6 bases from J; bases unmatched to any gene: 2. Germline-derived CDR1 and CDR2 are LNHDA and SQIVND (reference sequence). CDR3 protein: CASSITGGSQPQHF. The DNA of the CDR3 is TGTGCCAGTAGTATAACAGGGGGCTCTCAGCCCCAGCATTTT.

The V call is TRBV6-1, the J call TRBJ2-6; TRBD1 matches 12 bases. The germline V gene has CDR1 MNHNS and CDR2 SASEGT. V lost 0 bases, J lost 0 bases, and 12 bases stayed unmatched. The length of the CDR3 is 22 residues. The chain's CDR3 is CASSEALRDRGQVGSGANVLTF. CDR3 nucleotide sequence: TGTGCCAGCAGTGAAGCGCTTCGGGACAGGGGGCAGGTGGGCTCTGGGGCCAACGTCCTGACTTTC.

This rearrangement joins TRBV29-1 to TRBJ2-1, with 9 bases fitting TRBD2. V gave up 3 bases and J gave up 10 bases; unmatched junction bases: 4. The CDR3 length is 12 residues. Per germline, CDR1 SQVTM and CDR2 ANQGSEA. The CDR3 loop is CSVDRAGGEQFF. In DNA form, the CDR3 reads TGCAGCGTTGATCGCGCGGGAGGGGAGCAGTTCTTC.

CDR3 region: CASSSNRANSNQPQHF. CDR3 nucleotide sequence: TGTGCCAGCAGCTCGAACAGGGCAAATAGCAATCAGCCCCAGCATTTT. The chain employs TRBV7-9 and TRBJ1-5; weak D call: TRBD1 (6 bases). The CDR3 length is 16 residues. Germline assignment: CDR1 SEHNR and CDR2 FQNEAQ (reference sequence). V was trimmed by 4 bases and J by 0 bases, leaving 13 bases between them.

This CDR3 reads CASSLPGLRPGNTIYF. CDR3 DNA: TGTGCCAGCAGTCTCCCGGGACTTCGACCTGGAAACACCATATATTTT. The J gene is TRBJ1-3, the V gene TRBV28; possible D gene TRBD1, 5 bases. Trimming stripped 5 bases from V and 2 bases from J, with 16 bases between. The CDR3 totals 16 residues. Germline assignment: CDR1 MDHEN and CDR2 SYDVKM.

The rearrangement links TRBV5-4 to TRBJ2-5; 8 bases are shared with TRBD2. The germline V gene encodes CDR1 SGHNT and CDR2 YYREEE (reference sequence). Germline trimming cut 6 bases from V and 4 bases from J; bases unmatched to any gene: 8. The length of the CDR3 is 14 residues. The CDR3 DNA follows: TGTGCCAGCACCCCTGGGGGACTAGGAGAGACCCAGTACTTC. Translation: CASTPGGLGETQYF.

The chain employs TRBV11-2 and TRBJ2-5; 8 bases map to TRBD2. Germline V lookup: CDR1 SGHAT, CDR2 FQNNGV. The CDR3 extends over 14 amino acids. Germline trimming cut 5 bases from V and 5 bases from J; bases unmatched to any gene: 7. The CDR3 region is CASSLSGGVETQYF. The CDR3 nucleotides are TGTGCCAGCAGCCTTTCCGGGGGGGTGGAGACCCAGTACTTC.

J is TRBJ1-2 and V is TRBV30; no reliable D call. The length of the CDR3 is 11 residues. CDR1 GTSNPN and CDR2 SVGIG come from the germline V gene (reference sequence). V lost 5 bases, J lost 6 bases, and 10 bases lay in between. The CDR3: CAWADFNGYTF. The CDR3 coding sequence is TGTGCCTGGGCAGACTTTAATGGCTACACCTTC.

A few counts support this clone. The V and J genes are TRBV11-2 and TRBJ1-2; the D gene is possibly TRBD1 (5 bases). Trimming removed 6 bases from V and 2 bases from J, with 13 bases in between. CDR3 size: 14 residues. Germline V gene data show CDR1 as SGHAT and CDR2 as FQNNGV. CDR3 bases: TGTGCCAGCAGACCACCGGGACTGAACTATGGCTACACCTTC. As protein: CASRPPGLNYGYTF.

This rearrangement joins TRBV7-9 to TRBJ2-5; D is possibly TRBD2 (6 bases). The CDR3 length is 14 residues. Germline lookup yields CDR1 SEHNR and CDR2 FQNEAQ (reference sequence). V lost 1 base to trimming and J lost 3 bases, with 9 bases between them. This chain's CDR3 is CASSLVLAEETQYF. The CDR3 DNA reads as TGTGCCAGCAGCTTAGTTTTAGCGGAAGAGACCCAGTACTTC.

This clone came up once. The chain carries TRBV7-3 and TRBJ2-7; TRBD1 is a possible D gene (5 bases). This CDR3 is built from 12 residues. The V end lost 5 bases, the J end lost 0 bases, and 5 bases lay between the germline ends. Germline loops: CDR1 SGHTA, CDR2 FQGTGA. The CDR3 sequence is CASSDSSYEQYF. As DNA, the CDR3 is TGTGCCAGCAGCGACAGCTCCTACGAGCAGTACTTC.

The V and J genes are TRBV10-3 and TRBJ2-7, with D possibly matching TRBD1 (5 bases). Germline CDR1 is ENHRY and CDR2 is SYGVKD. The CDR3 totals 14 residues. The ends were cut back, 7 bases at V and 3 bases at J, with 16 bases in the middle. The CDR3 DNA follows: TGTGCCATCAATCCAAGGGGTCAGGACTACGAGCAGTACTTC. Protein sequence: CAINPRGQDYEQYF.

This rearrangement joins TRBV5-1 to TRBJ2-4; possibly TRBD1 for D (6 bases). Germline CDR1 reads SGHRS; CDR2 reads YFSETQ. The CDR3 covers 17 residues. V was shortened by 0 bases and J by 7 bases, with 20 bases between the two germline ends. The CDR3 sequence is CASSLGGFQGRLNIQYF. As DNA, the CDR3 is TGCGCCAGCAGCTTGGGAGGATTTCAGGGGCGCCTTAACATTCAGTACTTC.

The chain carries TRBV28 and TRBJ2-2; weak D call: TRBD2 (6 bases). CDR1 is MDHEN and CDR2 is SYDVKM in the germline V gene. The V end lost 6 bases, the J end lost 5 bases, and 16 bases lay between the germline ends. The CDR3 is 15 amino acids. CDR3 residues: CASRLGRSWTGELFF. As DNA, the CDR3 is TGTGCCAGCAGGTTGGGGAGGTCTTGGACCGGGGAGCTGTTTTTT.

The V and J genes are TRBV27 and TRBJ2-3, with 7 bases fitting TRBD2. Unmatched junction bases numbered 17, after V lost 5 bases and J lost 3 bases. The CDR3 loop spans 18 amino acids. Germline values: CDR1 MNHEY, CDR2 SMNVEV (reference sequence). Written as DNA, the CDR3 is TGTGCCAGCAGTCCCGAGGGAGGCGGGAGATTTTATACAGATACGCAGTATTTT. This translates into CASSPEGGGRFYTDTQYF.

The chain recombines TRBV28 with TRBJ1-5; D unclear. Looked up from germline, CDR1 is MDHEN and CDR2 is SYDVKM. V was pared by 6 bases and J by 9 bases, with 12 bases between. The CDR3 has 12 residues. CDR3 loop: CASSSNRGPQHF. The CDR3 coding sequence is TGTGCCAGCAGCTCTAATCGAGGGCCCCAGCATTTT.

The chain links TRBV12-3 or TRBV12-4 to TRBJ2-7, with D unclear. The V and J ends lost 3 bases and 0 bases respectively, with 3 bases between them. The CDR3 consists of 12 residues. The CDR3 DNA follows: TGTGCCAGCAGTTTCGGCTCCTACGAGCAGTACTTC. As protein: CASSFGSYEQYF.

This chain connects TRBV19 to TRBJ1-1; weak D call: TRBD1 (5 bases). The V gene's germline CDR1 is LNHDA and CDR2 SQIVND (reference sequence). This CDR3 contains 16 residues. The V and J ends lost 2 bases and 3 bases respectively, with 16 bases between them. The CDR3 spells CASSILGRGGDTEAFF. CDR3 coding DNA: TGTGCCAGTAGTATATTAGGCAGAGGAGGGGACACTGAAGCTTTCTTT.

In regard to this clone: This sample also contains other DNA sequences that code for the same CDR3. The DNA for the CDR3 is TGTGCCAGCAGCGTAGCTGGGCGGGACACTGAAGCTTTCTTT. Protein: CASSVAGRDTEAFF. This chain links TRBV9 with TRBJ1-1, with D unresolved. Germline V lookup: CDR1 SGDLS, CDR2 YYNGEE. V shed 0 bases and J shed 3 bases, with 9 bases lying between them. This CDR3 has 14 residues.

The chain employs TRBV7-9 and TRBJ1-6, with a tentative D call TRBD1 (5 bases). Germline CDR1 and CDR2: SEHNR and FQNEAQ (reference sequence). The CDR3 runs 14 residues. Trimming shortened V by 2 bases and J by 7 bases, and 9 bases separated the two germline ends. DNA of the CDR3: TGTGCCAGCAGCTTACAGGGCCTAAATTCACCCCTCCACTTT. Translating it yields CASSLQGLNSPLHF.

The V call is TRBV10-2, the J call TRBJ1-2, with TRBD1 matching 7 bases. The CDR3 runs to 14 residues. The germline CDR1 and CDR2 sequences are WSHSY and SAAADI. The V gene end was trimmed by 3 bases and the J gene end by 4 bases; junction bases not matched to a gene: 5. The chain's CDR3 is CASSELGGSYGYTF. The CDR3 DNA reads TGCGCCAGCAGTGAACTAGGGGGCAGCTATGGCTACACCTTC.

The V call is TRBV19, the J call TRBJ2-2; TRBD2 matches 12 bases. The CDR3 is 18 amino acids. The V segment lost 1 base and the J segment 4 bases; nucleotides outside the gene matches: 7. Looked up from germline, CDR1 is LNHDA and CDR2 is SQIVND (reference sequence). CDR3 residues: CASSIGLAGGLSTGELFF. Written as DNA, the CDR3 is TGTGCCAGTAGTATAGGGCTAGCGGGAGGGTTAAGCACCGGGGAGCTGTTTTTT.

V usage is TRBV7-2 and J usage is TRBJ2-7; 10 bases agree with TRBD2. CDR1 SGHTA and CDR2 FQGNSA come from the germline V gene. The CDR3 is made up of 15 amino acids. Trimming took 1 base from V and 3 from J; bases not matched to a gene: 3. The DNA for the CDR3 is TGTGCCAGCAGCTTAGGGCCTAGCGGGAGCTACGAGCAGTACTTC. This codes for CASSLGPSGSYEQYF.